A single TCR beta chain is shown here with its context. Which antigen it targets is not known. Per-nucleotide qualities are absent, and no much larger clonotype sits a single base away. V is shortened by 1 base, J by 4 bases, and the region joining them spans 11 bases. From a lookup of the germline V gene, CDR1 and CDR2 are SGHDN and FVKESK. The CDR3 measures 16 amino acids from cysteine to phenylalanine. The read is trimmed to its CDR3 DNA, 48 bases read in frame from base 1. TCRbeta CDR3 regions were amplified from genomic DNA by means of the immunoSEQ Assay, a bias-controlled multiplex PCR. Per the original workflow: Within the assay, amplification of reference gene primers was used to estimate how many nucleated cells each sample contained. To quantify the absolute abundance of each unique TCRbeta CDR3 rearrangement, sequence reads were collapsed and filtered. For each sample, productive Simpson clonality was calculated as the square root of Simpson's diversity index across productive rearrangements. TCRdb holds this immuneACCESS table with in-frame rearrangements only. Some clones are missing; in checked studies, unresolved V genes explain under half, and the rest has no known cause. V and J calls and clone size are given by that table; D and trimming were obtained from the DNA. The sample table records 340,000 or so clones; around 86% of these occur just once. In total, the top ten clones hold roughly 4% of the sample.

This entry comes from a study of blood T cell repertoires in COVID-19 (TCRdb year 2020). Regarding the research as a whole: Collaborator samples came from the United States, Italy and Spain and covered acute and convalescent phases of COVID-19. The prospective study material was composed of cDNA or gDNA derived from T cells, B-cell-depleted T cells, or PBMCs. Samples came from the ongoing ImmuneRACE study (first 160 participants) plus 1,254 subjects from 6 global collaborators. The dataset comprised deeply sampled blood TCRbeta repertoires from subjects exposed to, actively infected with, or recovered from COVID-19. The sample metadata nearly always contained a de-identified subject ID, COVID-19 status, age in years and sex. The repertoires were released in a freely available public database meant as a resource for research on the immune response to SARS-CoV-2. Where available, HLA class I and class II types were taken from metadata supplied by the sample provider and were not determined by assay-based typing. What the study reported, not specific to this receptor: The amount of clinical and demographic metadata varied by source and participant and was provided uncurated.

Participants in the prospective study were enrolled through a virtual design, were aged roughly 18 to 90 years, and lived in about two dozen United States geographic areas. Cohort assignment in the prospective study relied on participant-reported clinical history from a screening survey and a study questionnaire. Each participant in the prospective study had whole blood, serum and a nasopharyngeal or oropharyngeal swab collected by mobile phlebotomists. Participants in the prospective study had the option to provide additional blood draws and questionnaires over a 2-month period. Blood samples from the prospective study were shipped frozen or at room temperature prior to DNA extraction.

The receptor's source is a woman aged 40 to 50 with acute COVID-19. Sequences were obtained from PBMCs or T cells enriched from blood (not recorded which). The chain is encoded by TRBV14 joined to TRBJ1-6, and the D gene may be TRBD1, 5 bases matching. The CDR3 sequence is CASSQVKGVYNSPLHF. Here is the DNA: TGTGCCAGCAGCCAAGTTAAAGGGGTTTATAATTCACCCCTCCACTTT.